This T cell receptor beta chain was profiled in a study of T-cell reconstitution after alpha-beta-depleted transplantation in children. This clonotype appeared many times. Unique molecular identifiers were incorporated when the TCRbeta library was constructed. TCRdb itself ran the PCR reads through MiXCR, one entry per CDR3 protein. This table has almost 400,000 distinct CDR3 sequences, 20% appearing once. This CDR3 comprises 14 residues. Per the germline V gene, CDR1 is SGHRS and CDR2 is YFSETQ. Trimming shortened V by 4 bases and J by 2 bases, and 9 bases separated the two germline ends. The TCR was taken from a human donor who donated a stem cell graft to a child with acute myeloid leukemia. The chain uses TRBV5-1 and TRBJ2-2; perhaps D is TRBD1 or TRBD2 (5 bases each). The material sequenced was PBMCs from the stem cell graft donor, taken from the stem cell graft. Here the CDR3 DNA reads TGCGCCAGCAGCCCTGGGGGAAACACCGGGGAGCTGTTTTTT. It yields the protein CASSPGGNTGELFF.